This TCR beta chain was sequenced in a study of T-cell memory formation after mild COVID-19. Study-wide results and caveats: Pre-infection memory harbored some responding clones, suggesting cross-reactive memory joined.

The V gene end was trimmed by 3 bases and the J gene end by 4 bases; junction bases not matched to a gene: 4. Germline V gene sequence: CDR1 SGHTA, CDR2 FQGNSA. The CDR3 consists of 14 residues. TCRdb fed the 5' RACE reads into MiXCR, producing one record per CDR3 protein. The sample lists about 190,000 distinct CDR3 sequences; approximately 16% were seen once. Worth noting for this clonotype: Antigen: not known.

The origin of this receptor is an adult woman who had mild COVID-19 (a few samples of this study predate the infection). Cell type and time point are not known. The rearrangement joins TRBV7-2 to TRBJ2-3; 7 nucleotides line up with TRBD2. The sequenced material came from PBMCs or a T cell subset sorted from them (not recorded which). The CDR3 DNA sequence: TGTGCCAGCAGCTTGCGGGAGAGGGCAGATACGCAGTATTTT. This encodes CASSLRERADTQYF.